The 12 T cell receptor beta chains below were found in one sample sequenced in a study of PD-1 blockade in classical Hodgkin lymphoma. Every single patient, without exception, relapsed after autologous stem cell transplantation, and brentuximab vedotin exposure varied. Sequencing was performed with immunoSEQ multiplex PCR; in TCRdb, only in-frame clones are kept and a portion is missing. The data contain about 46,000 clones, 65% to 85% of them singletons. The input for sequencing was peripheral blood mononuclear cells (PBMCs), taken at baseline. These receptors were taken from a human donor with classical Hodgkin lymphoma.

This clone was seen only once. V is TRBV15 and J is TRBJ1-1, with D possibly TRBD1 on 5 matching bases. Germline loops: CDR1 LNHNV, CDR2 YYDKDF (reference sequence). The CDR3 loop spans 15 amino acids. V was shortened by 2 bases and J by 5 bases, with 15 bases between the two germline ends. CDR3 region: CATSRTRDGVTEAFF. The CDR3 DNA reads as TGTGCCACCAGCAGAACCAGGGACGGAGTTACTGAAGCTTTCTTT.

This clone was observed many times. This sequence joins TRBV7-9 and TRBJ1-1; D uncertain. Germline assignment: CDR1 SEHNR and CDR2 FQNEAQ (reference sequence). Trimming pared 3 bases from V and 5 bases from J, leaving 10 bases between. CDR3 size: 13 residues. CDR3 bases: TGTGCCAGCAGCTTTCTCGTTACAACTGAAGCTTTCTTT. Translated, it gives CASSFLVTTEAFF.

This clone was found once. The rearrangement uses TRBV7-2 and TRBJ2-1; the D call may be TRBD1 or TRBD2 (5 bases each). The V gene's germline CDR1 is SGHTA and CDR2 FQGNSA. Trimming removed 6 bases at V and 5 bases at J, with 17 bases between. CDR3 length: 15 residues. CDR3 nucleotides: TGTGCCAGCAGTCTACAGAGGGGTAGCGACAATGAGCAGTTCTTC. Its translation is CASSLQRGSDNEQFF. The variable domain in full, completed from reference TRBV7-2 and TRBJ2-1, reads GAGVSQSPSNKVTEKGKDVELRCDPISGHTALYWYRQSLGQGLEFLIYFQGNSAPDKSGLPSDRFSAERTGGSVSTLTIQRTQQEDSAVYLCASSLQRGSDNEQFFGPGTRLTVL.

This chain links TRBV27 with TRBJ2-5, with TRBD2 as a possible D gene (6 bases). This CDR3 has 15 amino acids. Deletions cut 3 bases from V and 4 bases from J, with 15 bases between. Per the germline V gene, CDR1 is MNHEY and CDR2 is SMNVEV (reference sequence). The CDR3: CASSFGGATRETQYF. CDR3 nucleotides: TGTGCCAGCAGTTTCGGGGGAGCCACCAGAGAGACCCAGTACTTC.

The gene calls are TRBV2 and TRBJ1-2; 10 bases agree with TRBD1. The CDR3 is made up of 15 amino acids. V trimming: 6 bases; J trimming: 5 bases; junction bases outside the gene matches: 9. CDR1 SNHLY and CDR2 FYNNEI come from the germline V gene. CDR3 loop: CASRVGQGIGYGYTF. In DNA, the CDR3 is TGTGCCAGCAGGGTGGGACAGGGGATAGGTTATGGCTACACCTTC.

This rearrangement joins TRBV12-2 to TRBJ2-7; TRBD1, as called in the table, went unchecked against the DNA. TRBV12-2 is flagged as a pseudogene. The CDR3 contains 15 residues. The CDR3 loop reads CASRSPPGQSYEQYF. CDR3 nucleotide sequence: TGTGCAAGTCGCTCCCCTCCGGGACAGTCCTACGAGCAGTACTTC.

The chain carries TRBV19 and TRBJ2-7; 9 nucleotides match TRBD2. CDR1 and CDR2 from the germline V gene are LNHDA and SQIVND (reference sequence). J gave up 3 bases and V 3 bases, and 9 bases lay outside the gene matches. This CDR3 has 16 amino acids. CDR3 residues: CASSISQAGGHYEQYF. The CDR3 bases are TGTGCCAGTAGTATCAGCCAAGCGGGGGGACACTACGAGCAGTACTTC.

This rearrangement joins TRBV6-7 to TRBJ2-5; D may be TRBD2 (6 bases). TRBV6-7 is assigned to the ORF class and has an uncertain function. The length of the CDR3 is 17 residues. Trimming left V 2 bases short and J 5 bases short, with 21 bases between. CDR3: CASSYAGPKGRYETQYF. As DNA, the CDR3 is TGTGCCAGCAGTTACGCGGGGCCCAAGGGGCGATACGAGACCCAGTACTTC.

This clone was detected once. CDR3 DNA sequence: TGTGCCAGCAGCTTGGTACCGGGCCTAGAGTTCTTC. Translating gives CASSLVPGLEFF. The V and J genes are TRBV5-6 and TRBJ2-1, with unresolved D. V was cut by 0 bases and J by 14 bases, with 12 bases left in between. The CDR3 covers 12 residues. Germline V gene lookup returns CDR1 SGHDT and CDR2 YYEEEE.

CDR3 sequence (DNA): TGTGCCACCAGCAGAATGAGCGGCCAAGAGAACAATGAGCAGTTCTTC. This translates into CATSRMSGQENNEQFF. The V gene is TRBV15, the J gene TRBJ2-1; tentatively, D is TRBD2 (5 bases). This CDR3 spans 16 amino acids. Germline-derived CDR1 and CDR2 are LNHNV and YYDKDF (reference sequence). Trimming pared 2 bases from V and 5 bases from J, leaving 16 bases between.

This chain uses TRBV7-6 with TRBJ2-7; 7 nucleotides line up with TRBD1. The CDR3 spans 15 residues. V gave up 5 bases and J gave up 3 bases; unmatched junction bases: 10. Germline V gene lookup returns CDR1 SGHVS and CDR2 FNYEAQ. CDR3 protein: CASSQPGQRNYEQYF. CDR3 DNA: TGTGCCAGCAGCCAACCGGGACAGCGGAACTACGAGCAGTACTTC.

CDR3: CASSDGYGYTF. The CDR3 bases are TGCGCCAGCAGTGACGGCTATGGCTACACCTTC. The genes are TRBV10-1 and TRBJ1-2; D remains ambiguous. Trimming left V 3 bases short and J 4 bases short, with 3 bases between. The CDR3 is 11 residues long. The V gene's germline CDR1 is WNHNN and CDR2 SYGVQD (reference sequence).